This TCR beta chain stems from a study of patients and donors after allogeneic stem cell transplantation. This CDR3 has 12 amino acids. V lost 5 bases to trimming and J lost 7 bases; unmatched junction nucleotides: 5. Germline V gene data show CDR1 as SQVTM and CDR2 as ANQGSEA. TCRdb ran MiXCR on the RT-PCR reads and lists one entry per CDR3 protein. Of some 880,000 distinct CDR3 sequences in the sample, about a sixth were seen once. The rearrangement links TRBV29-1 to TRBJ1-2; 9 bases fit TRBD1. This receptor was taken from a human donor who was either an allogeneic HSCT recipient or a stem cell or donor lymphocyte infusion donor (not recorded which). It is not recorded whose cells these are; they may come from a transplant donor. Sequencing was carried out using blood, either unsorted or a sorted T cell fraction (not recorded which). The CDR3 is CSVPDRGGGYTF. Here the CDR3 DNA reads TGCAGCGTTCCGGACAGGGGTGGTGGCTACACCTTC.